This T cell receptor (beta chain) originates from a study of blood T cells in healthy people across ages. Background on the study: About one barcoded beta molecule per two T cells was captured by template switching.

Concerning this clonotype: The antigen remains unidentified.

For the second PCR, which ran for about 6 to 11 cycles, a sample-barcoded 5' primer and a J-beta primer mix were used. TCRdb used MiXCR to reprocess the 5' RACE reads, holding one entry per CDR3 protein. The data hold about 290,000 distinct CDR3 sequences, with 27% observed a single time. The ends were cut back, 0 bases at V and 7 bases at J, with 15 bases in the middle. Germline loops: CDR1 LGHDT, CDR2 YNNKEL (reference sequence). The CDR3 spans 15 residues. Study observations and caveats: Observed TCR beta diversity per million T cells went down as age went up. This fall followed a roughly linear course with age.

The rearrangement links TRBV3-1 to TRBJ1-2, with D possibly TRBD1 on 6 matching bases. Input material: blood. This TCR was recovered from a woman between 65 and 79 years old in good health. DNA of the CDR3: TGTGCCAGCAGCCAAGAGGGGGGCGTACGTCGTGGCTACACCTTC. This sequence encodes CASSQEGGVRRGYTF.